Below, 29 T cell receptor beta chains from the same sample are listed, as sequenced in a study of vaccination and CD4 T cells after COVID-19. Treatment indicated: 10-day PBMC culture with coronavirus spike peptide pools or control peptides (ViraFEST assay). Their target antigens are unknown. Cultured CD4+ T cells had their DNA profiled by the Oncomine TCR Beta short-read assay. TCRdb called the PCR reads again in MiXCR, with one record for every CDR3 protein. The data contain about 26,000 distinct CDR3 sequences, 64% of them singletons. Sample: CD4+ T cells from blood, cultured in vitro. The receptors shown here come from a human donor who had recovered from COVID-19.

CDR3 amino acids: CASSAAIKPQHF. The CDR3 DNA reads as TGTGCCAGTAGTGCCGCCATAAAGCCCCAGCATTTT. The chain couples TRBV19 to TRBJ1-5; D is undetermined. V gave up 5 bases and J gave up 8 bases, with 10 bases separating them. The CDR3 has 12 residues. Per the germline V gene, CDR1 is LNHDA and CDR2 is SQIVND (reference sequence). Full variable domain (outside the CDR3, taken from reference TRBV19 and TRBJ1-5): DGGITQSPKYLFRKEGQNVTLSCEQNLNHDAMYWYRQDPGQGLRLIYYSQIVNDFQKGDIAEGYSVSREKKESFPLTVTSAQKNPTAFYLCASSAAIKPQHFGDGTRLSIL.

The rearrangement joins TRBV7-9 to TRBJ1-1; D gene unclear. Germline assignment: CDR1 SEHNR and CDR2 FQNEAQ (reference sequence). There are 15 residues in the CDR3. The V end lost 0 bases, the J end lost 7 bases, and 15 bases lay between the germline ends. The DNA for the CDR3 is TGTGCCAGCAGCTTAGCGCTCGGGTGGGTAAATGAAGCTTTCTTT. It is translated as CASSLALGWVNEAFF.

The rearrangement links TRBV7-2 to TRBJ2-5; 11 nucleotides align to TRBD2. Germline CDR1 SGHTA, CDR2 FQGNSA. The CDR3 totals 16 residues. V shed 5 bases and J 9 bases; nucleotides not matched to a gene: 14. As DNA, the CDR3 is TGTGCCAGCAGCCCCACTGAGCTAGCGGGGGGCTGGTCCCAGTACTTC. Amino acids: CASSPTELAGGWSQYF.

V gene TRBV7-7 combines with J gene TRBJ2-2; the D gene is possibly TRBD2 (6 bases). The CDR3 consists of 15 residues. Looked up from germline, CDR1 is SSHAT and CDR2 is FNYEAQ (reference sequence). Trimming removed 1 base at V and 2 bases at J, with 8 bases between. CDR3 protein: CASSLVSGNTGELFF. DNA of the CDR3: TGTGCCAGCAGCTTAGTTAGCGGAAACACCGGGGAGCTGTTTTTT.

The chain couples TRBV28 to TRBJ2-2; D is possibly TRBD1 (6 bases). The CDR3 runs to 16 residues. Trimming pared 3 bases from V and 3 bases from J, leaving 14 bases between. Germline CDR1 reads MDHEN; CDR2 reads SYDVKM. The CDR3 sequence is CASSLGAGADTGELFF. The CDR3 coding sequence is TGTGCCAGCAGTTTGGGGGCAGGGGCCGACACCGGGGAGCTGTTTTTT. Supplemented by reference TRBV28 and TRBJ2-2, the full variable domain reads DVKVTQSSRYLVKRTGEKVFLECVQDMDHENMFWYRQDPGLGLRLIYFSYDVKMKEKGDIPEGYSVSREKKERFSLILESASTNQTSMYLCASSLGAGADTGELFFGEGSRLTVL.

J is TRBJ1-2 and V is TRBV7-2; D is uncertain. There are 14 residues in the CDR3. CDR1 is SGHTA and CDR2 is FQGNSA in the germline V gene. Trimming removed 2 bases from V and 7 bases from J, with 14 bases in between. CDR3 in amino acids: CASSLSGPVGGYTF. Here the CDR3 DNA reads TGTGCCAGCAGCTTATCCGGTCCTGTGGGTGGCTACACCTTC.

V is TRBV6-5 and J is TRBJ2-7; D gene ambiguous. The germline V gene encodes CDR1 MNHEY and CDR2 SVGAGI. The CDR3 runs 15 residues. V was shortened by 2 bases and J by 1 base, with 12 bases between the two germline ends. CDR3 nucleotide sequence: TGTGCCAGCAGTTACCCGGGTTCCACATCCTACGAGCAGTACTTC. It codes for CASSYPGSTSYEQYF.

J is TRBJ1-6 and V is TRBV10-2; possible D gene TRBD1, 5 bases. V lost 11 bases and J 6 bases, leaving 20 bases between the germline ends. This CDR3 contains 15 residues. The germline CDR1 and CDR2 sequences are WSHSY and SAAADI. CDR3 coding DNA: TGCGCCTGCGGGGCGAGGGCCCCAGGTAATTCACCCCTCCACTTT. Its translation: CACGARAPGNSPLHF.

The chain links TRBV20-1 to TRBJ1-4; tentatively, D is TRBD1 (6 bases). This CDR3 region has 15 residues. V lost 6 bases, J lost 5 bases, and 19 bases lay in between. The germline CDR1 and CDR2 sequences are DFQATT and SNEGSKA (reference sequence). The CDR3 loop reads CSARNQDSRNEKLFF. CDR3 nucleotide sequence: TGCAGTGCCCGGAACCAGGACAGCCGGAATGAAAAACTGTTTTTT.

The chain carries TRBV7-2 and TRBJ2-4; weak D call: TRBD2 (6 bases). From germline, CDR1 is SGHTA and CDR2 FQGNSA. The V and J ends lost 3 bases and 1 base respectively, with 10 bases between them. CDR3 length equals 15 residues. The CDR3 loop reads CASSFGGTAKNIQYF. CDR3 bases: TGTGCCAGCAGCTTCGGCGGGACGGCCAAAAACATTCAGTACTTC.

There are a few counts of this clonotype. This CDR3 is CASSLKPLLSGITYRGEQYF. CDR3 DNA sequence: TGTGCCAGCAGTTTAAAGCCCCTCCTTAGCGGGATTACCTACCGGGGCGAGCAGTACTTC. The chain combines TRBV27 with TRBJ2-7; 8 nucleotides align to TRBD2. The CDR3 consists of 20 residues. CDR1 is MNHEY and CDR2 is SMNVEV in the germline V gene (reference sequence). The V segment lost 2 bases and the J segment 6 bases; nucleotides outside the gene matches: 24.

The rearrangement links TRBV6-5 to TRBJ2-2; possibly TRBD2 for D (6 bases). Germline V gene sequence: CDR1 MNHEY, CDR2 SVGAGI. There are 16 residues in the CDR3. V was trimmed by 4 bases and J by 0 bases, leaving 12 bases between them. The CDR3 is CASSSLGGPNTGELFF. CDR3 in DNA: TGTGCCAGCAGTTCACTAGGAGGGCCGAACACCGGGGAGCTGTTTTTT.

The chain carries TRBV6-1 and TRBJ1-2, with TRBD1 as a possible D gene (6 bases). V gave up 1 base and J gave up 3 bases, with 12 bases separating them. Looked up from germline, CDR1 is MNHNS and CDR2 is SASEGT. The length of the CDR3 is 15 residues. This CDR3 is CASSEGWGQDYGYTF. The CDR3 DNA follows: TGTGCCAGCAGTGAAGGTTGGGGGCAGGACTATGGCTACACCTTC.

The count of this clonotype is one. The J gene is TRBJ1-5, the V gene TRBV6-1; perhaps TRBD1 as D (6 bases). Trimming took 6 bases from V and 6 from J, leaving 15 bases between them. The CDR3 has 14 residues. Germline CDR1 reads MNHNS; CDR2 reads SASEGT. CDR3 residues: CASSPERGGQPQHF. The CDR3 DNA is TGTGCCAGCAGCCCTGAGAGGGGGGGTCAGCCCCAGCATTTT.

This chain joins TRBV27 and TRBJ2-7; no firm D call. From germline, CDR1 is MNHEY and CDR2 SMNVEV (reference sequence). Trimming shortened V by 5 bases and J by 6 bases, and 8 bases separated the two germline ends. The CDR3 consists of 11 residues. CDR3 sequence reads: CASSQASEQYF. The CDR3 nucleotides are TGTGCCAGCAGTCAAGCTTCCGAGCAGTACTTC.

This chain uses TRBV9 with TRBJ1-4, with 9 bases matching TRBD1. With 4 bases clipped from V and 7 bases from J, the junction kept 5 bases outside the gene matches. The CDR3 runs to 14 residues. Germline values: CDR1 SGDLS, CDR2 YYNGEE. This chain's CDR3 is CASSPGTGSEKLFF. CDR3 coding DNA: TGTGCCAGCAGCCCCGGGACAGGGAGTGAAAAACTGTTTTTT.

CDR3 DNA sequence: TGTGCCAGCAAGGTGGGGACTGAAAACACCATATATTTT. Protein sequence: CASKVGTENTIYF. The J gene is TRBJ1-3, the V gene TRBV6-1; the D gene is possibly TRBD1 (5 bases). V was cut by 7 bases and J by 6 bases, with 13 bases left in between. Per the germline V gene, CDR1 is MNHNS and CDR2 is SASEGT. The CDR3 totals 13 residues.

This sequence joins TRBV28 and TRBJ2-7; no firm D call. The germline V gene has CDR1 MDHEN and CDR2 SYDVKM. The CDR3 has 15 residues. Trimming took 6 bases from V and 0 from J, leaving 15 bases between them. CDR3 residues: CASSPLWASSYEQYF. For the CDR3, the DNA is TGTGCCAGCAGCCCCCTTTGGGCCAGCTCCTACGAGCAGTACTTC.

On this clonotype: Germline and junction disagree at one end, which may indicate a read error. This sequence joins TRBV7-2 and TRBJ2-7; D is unclear. The length of the CDR3 is 15 residues. CDR1 is SGHTA, CDR2 FQGNSA, per germline. The CDR3 DNA reads TGTGCCAGCAACTTAACAGCGAGTAGAGGCTACGAGCAGTACTTC. Encoded protein: CASNLTASRGYEQYF.

The chain is built from TRBV20-1 and TRBJ2-7; no reliable D call. V lost 4 bases and J 2 bases, leaving 12 bases between the germline ends. Germline assignment: CDR1 DFQATT and CDR2 SNEGSKA (reference sequence). The CDR3 is 13 amino acids. The CDR3 region has the DNA TGCAGTGCTATCTCTGCCCAAACCTACGAGCAGTACTTC. This gives the protein CSAISAQTYEQYF.

This sequence joins TRBV6-2 or TRBV6-3 and TRBJ1-1; possible D gene TRBD1, 5 bases. The CDR3 has 14 amino acids. The V and J ends lost 6 bases and 3 bases respectively, with 14 bases between them. Germline lookup yields CDR1 MNHEY and CDR2 SVGEGT. The CDR3 sequence: CASSQGGAYTEAFF. CDR3 coding DNA: TGTGCCAGCAGCCAGGGTGGAGCCTACACTGAAGCTTTCTTT.

This clonotype is a singleton in its sample. The chain links TRBV4-3 to TRBJ2-1, with D perhaps given as TRBD1 or TRBD2 (5 bases each). CDR1 and CDR2 (germline): LGHNA, YSLEER. The CDR3 totals 15 residues. V was pared by 3 bases and J by 6 bases, with 15 bases between. CDR3 region: CASSQIGGASNEQFF. The DNA for the CDR3 is TGCGCCAGCAGCCAGATTGGGGGAGCTTCCAATGAGCAGTTCTTC.

This sequence joins TRBV6-5 and TRBJ2-2; TRBD1 matches 11 bases. V was clipped by 4 bases and J by 1 base; unmatched bases: 5. CDR1 is MNHEY, CDR2 SVGAGI, per germline. The CDR3 contains 17 residues. The CDR3 region is CASSWRTGGLNTGELFF. DNA of the CDR3: TGTGCCAGCAGTTGGCGGACAGGGGGCCTGAACACCGGGGAGCTGTTTTTT.

The DNA of the CDR3 is TGTGCCAGCAGCTTAGATCTAGCGGGAGTGATCTCTGGGGCCAACGTCCTGACTTTC. It encodes CASSLDLAGVISGANVLTF. The chain couples TRBV11-2 to TRBJ2-6; TRBD2 aligns across 10 bases. Losses at the gene ends were 0 bases for V and 0 bases for J; bases not matched to a gene: 5. CDR1 SGHAT and CDR2 FQNNGV come from the germline V gene. The CDR3 has 19 amino acids.

As to this clonotype: At one end, the junction sequence differs from germline, possibly due to a read error. The rearrangement uses TRBV6-1 and TRBJ1-1, with 7 bases identical to TRBD1. Germline V CDR1 and CDR2: MNHNS, SASEGT. This CDR3 region has 15 residues. CDR3 DNA: TGTGCCACCCACATGGCATCGACAGGGAACGCTGAAGCTTTCTTT. It translates to CATHMASTGNAEAFF.

The rearrangement links TRBV7-3 to TRBJ1-2; possibly TRBD1 for D (5 bases). Deletions cut 5 bases from V and 0 bases from J, with 7 bases between. Germline lookup yields CDR1 SGHTA and CDR2 FQGTGA. This CDR3 has 13 amino acids. As DNA, the CDR3 is TGTGCCAGCAGCAGGGACCCTAACTATGGCTACACCTTC. Translated: CASSRDPNYGYTF. The full variable domain, rest sourced from reference TRBV7-3 and TRBJ1-2, is GAGVSQTPSNKVTEKGKYVELRCDPISGHTALYWYRQSLGQGPEFLIYFQGTGAADDSGLPNDRFFAVRPEGSVSTLKIQRTERGDSAVYLCASSRDPNYGYTFGSGTRLTVV.

The chain carries TRBV6-1 and TRBJ1-2; the D gene is possibly TRBD1 (5 bases). Germline CDR1 MNHNS, CDR2 SASEGT. The CDR3 has 12 residues. V lost 6 bases to trimming and J lost 5 bases, with 10 bases between them. The CDR3 DNA follows: TGTGCCAGCAGCTTCGGGGGATATGGCTACACCTTC. Protein sequence: CASSFGGYGYTF.

This CDR3 is CATSRGARVQETQYF. CDR3 nucleotide sequence: TGTGCCACCAGCAGAGGGGCGAGAGTTCAAGAGACCCAGTACTTC. This sequence joins TRBV15 and TRBJ2-5; D is undetermined. V gave up 1 base and J gave up 2 bases, with 11 bases separating them. CDR1 and CDR2 (germline): LNHNV, YYDKDF (reference sequence). The CDR3 consists of 15 residues.

This chain links TRBV30 with TRBJ1-2; 9 bases align to TRBD1. The CDR3 runs to 13 residues. From germline, CDR1 is GTSNPN and CDR2 SVGIG (reference sequence). The CDR3 region is CAQNTGGSGGYTF. The CDR3 nucleotides read TGTGCTCAAAATACAGGGGGCTCAGGTGGCTACACCTTC.